This T cell receptor beta chain is from a study of PD-1 blockade in classical Hodgkin lymphoma. Overall study results and limits: Sources of repertoire differences remain undefined, possibly disease activity or prior therapy.

Time point reported: cycle 4 day 1 (C4D1), after 6 weeks of nivolumab. With no exception, relapse followed autologous stem cell transplantation in all patients, and brentuximab vedotin exposure varied. The repertoire was sequenced with immunoSEQ multiplex PCR; TCRdb's copy has only in-frame clones and lacks some. The sample has around 46,000 clones, around 90% seen once. Note on this clone: Antigen specificity is unknown. One end of the junction does not line up with germline, which may come from a read error.

Germline-derived CDR1 and CDR2 are MNHNS and SASEGT. This CDR3 is built from 14 residues. This TCR came from a human donor with classical Hodgkin lymphoma. The V and J genes are TRBV6-1 and TRBJ1-5; D is possibly TRBD1 (6 bases). Sequenced here: peripheral blood mononuclear cells (PBMCs), sampled before the fourth cycle of nivolumab. CDR3 nucleotides: TGTGCCAGCAGAGAAGCGGACAGAAATCAGCCCCAGCATTTT. The encoded protein is CASREADRNQPQHF.